This T cell receptor beta chain stems from a study of blood T cell repertoires in COVID-19. About the study: Donors in the United States, Italy and Spain gave samples during acute or convalescent COVID-19. The analysed material was cDNA or gDNA that came from T cells, B-cell-depleted T cells, or PBMCs.

Donors were grouped by their self-reported clinical history. Trimming took 0 bases from V and 9 from J; bases not matched to a gene: 9. This CDR3 has 15 residues. CDR1 and CDR2 (germline): SGHVS, FQNEAQ. In the original analysis: Scientists estimated how many nucleated cells there were by amplifying reference gene primers. The method was immunoSEQ multiplex PCR; TCRdb's version includes in-frame clones alone and lacks a portion of them. Clone size and the V and J calls come from that table; the DNA yielded D and trimming. The table lists about 430,000 clones, approximately 90% of them singletons, with roughly 1.1% in the top ten.

The clonotype was recovered from a man younger than 45 who had recovered from COVID-19. The chain recombines TRBV7-8 with TRBJ2-7, with TRBD1 matching 9 bases. The sequenced material came from PBMCs or T cells enriched from blood (not recorded which). The CDR3 DNA sequence: TGTGCCAGCAGCTTAGCTTTACAGGGGGCGGGGCGGCAGTACTTC. It is translated as CASSLALQGAGRQYF.